Sequencing of this T cell receptor beta chain was carried out in a study of T-cell memory formation after mild COVID-19. Study details: The study found TCR clusters largely donor specific. Study-level points and caveats: Clones contracting across day 15 to 85 had a balanced CD4/CD8 profile; later expanding clones leaned CD4+. Chiefly within CM and EM were the contracting CD4+ clones; CD8+ ones were within EMRA.

TCRdb itself ran the 5' RACE reads through MiXCR, one entry per CDR3 protein. The sample comprises hundreds of thousands of distinct CDR3 sequences, 24% of which are singletons, and roughly 9.7% rests with the top ten. The V gene's germline CDR1 is LGHDT and CDR2 YNNKEL (reference sequence). CDR3 length equals 16 residues. Trimming took off 1 base at V and 2 bases at J, with 13 bases between the two ends. Worth noting for this clonotype: What it binds is not known.

This clonotype originated in an adult woman who had mild COVID-19 (a few samples of this study predate the infection). Cell type and time point are not known. The sequenced sample was PBMCs or a T cell subset sorted from them (not recorded which). This rearrangement joins TRBV3-1 to TRBJ2-3; D gene uncertain. DNA for the CDR3: TGTGCCAGCAGCCAAGGCCCTGCCTCCTTCACAGATACGCAGTATTTT. It codes for CASSQGPASFTDTQYF.